This is a list of T cell receptor beta chains from one sample in a study of blood T cell repertoires in COVID-19. Profiling relied on immunoSEQ multiplex PCR, and the TCRdb table lists in-frame clones only, not all of them. The table records approximately 56,000 clones, around 82% of them present only once. Sample: peripheral blood. The receptors were gathered from a woman of 80 years or more with COVID-19, enrolled during active disease. CDR3s include the opening cysteine and the closing phenylalanine or tryptophan. A D gene is named only where the DNA matches it firmly. Some rows mark clone size as missing; the rest say once, few, many or name a class of expanded clone.

j_call | cdr3_length | v_call | clone_size | d_call | cdr3_nt | cdr3_aa
TRBJ2-4 | 19 | TRBV19 | NA | TRBD2 | TGTGCCAGTAGTAGGACTAGCGGGAGGGCTCTCCTCGCCAAAAACATTCAGTACTTC | CASSRTSGRALLAKNIQYF
TRBJ1-1 | 13 | TRBV9 | NA | TRBD1 | TGTGCCAGCAGCGACGGGACAGTCACTGAAGCTTTCTTT | CASSDGTVTEAFF
TRBJ2-1 | 15 | TRBV3-1/TRBV3-2 | NA | TRBD2 | TGTGCCAGCAGCCGAGGACTAGCGGGTGGGGGGGAGCAGTTCTTC | CASSRGLAGGGEQFF
TRBJ1-2 | 12 | TRBV12-3/TRBV12-4 | NA | TRBD1 | TGTGCCAGCAGTTCGGGACAGGGGAGCTACACCTTC | CASSSGQGSYTF
TRBJ2-2 | 15 | TRBV4-1 | few | TRBD2 | TGCGCCAGCAGGACTAGCGGGGCCAACACCGGGGAGCTGTTTTTT | CASRTSGANTGELFF
TRBJ2-3 | 13 | TRBV27 | NA | TRBD1 | TGTGCCAGCGGCTGGACAGGGAAAGATACGCAGTATTTT | CASGWTGKDTQYF
TRBJ1-1 | 16 | TRBV30 | NA | TRBD1 | TGTGCCTGGAGTATTCGACAGGGGGCGCAGAGCACTGAAGCTTTCTTT | CAWSIRQGAQSTEAFF
TRBJ2-7 | 12 | TRBV10-3 | NA | NA | TGTGCCATCAGCCCCACAAGTTACGAGCAGTACTTC | CAISPTSYEQYF
TRBJ2-7 | 15 | TRBV6-6 | few | TRBD2 | TGTGCCAGCAGTTACACGCCCGGGGGGGTCTACGAGCAGTACTTC | CASSYTPGGVYEQYF
TRBJ2-7 | 15 | TRBV5-1 | NA | NA | TGCGCCAGCACTATTGATCCCCTTAGCTCCTACGAGCAGTACTTC | CASTIDPLSSYEQYF
TRBJ2-1 | 16 | TRBV7-9 | NA | TRBD2 | TGTGCCAGCAGCCTTCGACTAGCGGGTACTAACAATGAGCAGTTCTTC | CASSLRLAGTNNEQFF
TRBJ1-2 | 14 | TRBV6-1 | NA | TRBD1 | TGTGCCAGCAGTGAGACAGGGAGGTTATACGGCTACACCTTC | CASSETGRLYGYTF
TRBJ2-1 | 15 | TRBV19 | NA | TRBD2 | TGTGCCAGTAGTACCGGGACTAGCGCTCACAATGAGCAGTTCTTC | CASSTGTSAHNEQFF
TRBJ2-1 | 19 | TRBV27 | NA | NA | TGTGCCAGCAGTCCCAGCGGTCTTCTCCGGGCCTCACTTCGGAATGAGCAGTTCTTC | CASSPSGLLRASLRNEQFF
TRBJ2-7 | 17 | TRBV5-1 | NA | TRBD2 | TGCGCCAGCAGCTGGCGTAGTAGCGGGAGCTTCTCCTACGAGCAGTACTTC | CASSWRSSGSFSYEQYF
TRBJ1-4 | 15 | TRBV4-1 | NA | NA | TGCGCCAGCAGCCAATTGACAGCAACTAATGAAAAACTGTTTTTT | CASSQLTATNEKLFF
TRBJ1-5 | 14 | TRBV2 | NA | TRBD1 | TGTGCCAGCAGTTCGGGACAGGGGAATCAGCCCCAGCATTTT | CASSSGQGNQPQHF
TRBJ2-7 | 13 | TRBV19 | NA | NA | TGTGCCAGTAGTGGGGCAGCCTCCTACGAGCAGTACTTC | CASSGAASYEQYF
TRBJ2-1 | 17 | TRBV4-1 | NA | TRBD2 | TGCGCCAGCAGCCAAGTCGGTCTAGCGGATCCTTACAATGAGCAGTTCTTC | CASSQVGLADPYNEQFF
TRBJ2-7 | 15 | TRBV10-1 | NA | TRBD2 | TGCGCCAGCAGCGCCGGGACTAGCGGGGGATACGAGCAGTACTTC | CASSAGTSGGYEQYF
TRBJ2-7 | 13 | TRBV30 | NA | NA | TGTGCCTGGAGTCGAACGGGAATCTACGAGCAGTACTTC | CAWSRTGIYEQYF
TRBJ2-7 | 13 | TRBV7-3 | NA | NA | TGTGCCAGCAGCTCAATGCAAAGCAACGAGCAGTACTTC | CASSSMQSNEQYF
TRBJ2-7 | 14 | TRBV18 | NA | TRBD1 | TGTGCCAGCTCAGGGGACAGCCGATCCTACGAGCAGTACTTC | CASSGDSRSYEQYF
TRBJ1-2 | 15 | TRBV9 | NA | NA | TGTGCCAGCAGCGTAGGGGTGGGGCTGGACTATGGCTACACCTTC | CASSVGVGLDYGYTF
TRBJ1-1 | 17 | TRBV18 | NA | TRBD1 | TGTGCCAGCTCCCCTATTACCGGGGACAGACTGAACACTGAAGCTTTCTTT | CASSPITGDRLNTEAFF
TRBJ2-3 | 13 | TRBV15 | NA | TRBD1 | TGTGCCACCAGCCTACAGGGGGCGTTATTGCAGTATTTT | CATSLQGALLQYF
TRBJ2-2 | 14 | TRBV4-2 | NA | NA | TGTGCCAGCAGCCAAGATCGACTAGCCGGGGAGCTGTTTTTT | CASSQDRLAGELFF
TRBJ1-5 | 12 | TRBV6-5 | NA | NA | TGTGCCAGCAGTTCAGGTGGTCAGCCCCAGCATTTT | CASSSGGQPQHF
TRBJ2-7 | 14 | TRBV7-9 | NA | TRBD1 | TGTGCCAGCAGCCAGACAGGGAGCTCCTACGAGCAGTACTTC | CASSQTGSSYEQYF
TRBJ2-3 | 15 | TRBV5-1 | NA | NA | TGCGCCAGCAGCTTGGTGCCAGATTCCACAGATACGCAGTATTTT | CASSLVPDSTDTQYF
TRBJ2-1 | 15 | TRBV18 | NA | TRBD2 | TGTGCCAGCTCACCTACTAGCGGGATAAACAATGAGCAGTTCTTC | CASSPTSGINNEQFF
TRBJ2-1 | 16 | TRBV25-1 | NA | TRBD2 | TGTGCCAGCTCCCGAATTACTAGCGGCTCCTACAATGAGCAGTTCTTC | CASSRITSGSYNEQFF
TRBJ2-7 | 15 | TRBV7-9 | NA | TRBD1 | TGTGCCAGCAGCTTAGACCCAGGGGGCCACTACGAGCAGTACTTC | CASSLDPGGHYEQYF
TRBJ2-7 | 14 | TRBV19 | few | TRBD1 | TGTGCCAGCAACGTACGGACAGGGTCGGGCGAGCAGTACTTC | CASNVRTGSGEQYF
TRBJ2-7 | 11 | TRBV20-1 | once | TRBD2 | TGCAGTGCTACTAGCGGTTACGAGCAGTACTTC | CSATSGYEQYF
TRBJ2-3 | 15 | TRBV5-1 | NA | NA | TGCGCCAGCAGCCCCTCCGGGGGACCCACAGATACGCAGTATTTT | CASSPSGGPTDTQYF
TRBJ2-7 | 19 | TRBV7-8 | NA | TRBD2 | TGTGCCAGCAGCTTAGGGTTCGGCGCTGGTAGCGGGAGTTACTACGAGCAGTACTTC | CASSLGFGAGSGSYYEQYF
TRBJ2-1 | 16 | TRBV7-9 | NA | NA | TGTGCCAGCAGCTTGAGGACTCAGGCCTATAACAATGAGCAGTTCTTC | CASSLRTQAYNNEQFF
TRBJ2-1 | 13 | TRBV5-4 | NA | NA | TGTGCCAGCAGCTTTATCAGCGGCAATGAGCAGTTCTTC | CASSFISGNEQFF
TRBJ2-7 | 13 | TRBV19 | NA | TRBD2 | TGTGCCAGTAGGTTAGCGGGAGTGGAAGAGCAGTACTTC | CASRLAGVEEQYF